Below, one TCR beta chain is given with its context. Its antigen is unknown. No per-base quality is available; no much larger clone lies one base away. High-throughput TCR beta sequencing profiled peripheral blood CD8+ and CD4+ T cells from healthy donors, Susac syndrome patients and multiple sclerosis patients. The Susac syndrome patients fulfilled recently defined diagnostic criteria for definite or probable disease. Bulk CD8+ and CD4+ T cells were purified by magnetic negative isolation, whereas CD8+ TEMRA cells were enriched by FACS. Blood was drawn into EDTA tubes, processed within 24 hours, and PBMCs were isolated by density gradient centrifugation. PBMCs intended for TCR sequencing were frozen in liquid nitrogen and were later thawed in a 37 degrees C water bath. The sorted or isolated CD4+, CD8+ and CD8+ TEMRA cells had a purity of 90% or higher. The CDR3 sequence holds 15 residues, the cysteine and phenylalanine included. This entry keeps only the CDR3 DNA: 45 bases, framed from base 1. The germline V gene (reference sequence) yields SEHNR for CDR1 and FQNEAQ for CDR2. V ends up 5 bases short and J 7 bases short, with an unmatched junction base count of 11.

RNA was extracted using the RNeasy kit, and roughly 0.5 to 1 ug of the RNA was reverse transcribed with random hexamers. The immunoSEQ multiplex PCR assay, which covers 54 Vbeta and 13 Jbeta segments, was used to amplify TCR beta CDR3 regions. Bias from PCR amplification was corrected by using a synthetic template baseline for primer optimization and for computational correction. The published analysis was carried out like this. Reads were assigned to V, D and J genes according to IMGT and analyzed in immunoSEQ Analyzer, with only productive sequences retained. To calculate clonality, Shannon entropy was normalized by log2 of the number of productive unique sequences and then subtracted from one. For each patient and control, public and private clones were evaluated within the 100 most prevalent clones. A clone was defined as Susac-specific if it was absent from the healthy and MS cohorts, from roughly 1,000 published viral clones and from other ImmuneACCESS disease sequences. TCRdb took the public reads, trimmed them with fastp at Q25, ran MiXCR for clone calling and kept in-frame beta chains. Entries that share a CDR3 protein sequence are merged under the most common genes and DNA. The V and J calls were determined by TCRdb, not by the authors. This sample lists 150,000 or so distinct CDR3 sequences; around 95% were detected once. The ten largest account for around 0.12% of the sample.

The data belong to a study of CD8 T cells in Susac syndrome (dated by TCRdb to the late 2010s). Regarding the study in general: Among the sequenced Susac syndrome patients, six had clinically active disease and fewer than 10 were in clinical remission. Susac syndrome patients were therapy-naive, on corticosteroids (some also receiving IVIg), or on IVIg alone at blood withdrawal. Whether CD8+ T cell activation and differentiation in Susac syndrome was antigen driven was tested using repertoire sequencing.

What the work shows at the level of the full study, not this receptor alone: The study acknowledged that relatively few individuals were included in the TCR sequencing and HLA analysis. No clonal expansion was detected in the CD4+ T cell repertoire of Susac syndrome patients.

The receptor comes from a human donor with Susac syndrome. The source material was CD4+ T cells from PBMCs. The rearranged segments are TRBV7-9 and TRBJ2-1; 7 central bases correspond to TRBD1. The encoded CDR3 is CASSPPGTAGNEQFF. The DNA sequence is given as TGTGCCAGCAGCCCACCCGGGACAGCTGGAAATGAGCAGTTCTTC. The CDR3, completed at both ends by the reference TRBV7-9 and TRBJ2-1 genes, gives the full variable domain DTGVSQNPRHKITKRGQNVTFRCDPISEHNRLYWYRQTLGQGPEFLTYFQNEAQLEKSRLLSDRFSAERPKGSFSTLEIQRTEQGDSAMYLCASSPPGTAGNEQFFGPGTRLTVL.